This T cell receptor beta chain comes out of a study of blood T cell repertoires in COVID-19. CDR1 is SGHTS, CDR2 YDEGEE, per germline. There are 18 residues in the CDR3. Trimming shortened V by 2 bases and J by 3 bases, and 22 bases separated the two germline ends. Researchers sorted participants into cohorts using their self-reported clinical history. Per the original data handling: By means of reference gene primer amplification, nucleated cell counts were estimated. Assay: immunoSEQ multiplex PCR; the TCRdb copy retains only in-frame clones and omits some. V, J and clone size reflect that table, while D and trimming were determined from the DNA. This table holds around 140,000 clones, 80% to 90% found once.

The specimen sequenced was PBMCs or T cells enriched from blood (not recorded which). The sequence derives from a middle-aged man with acute COVID-19. V gene TRBV5-8 combines with J gene TRBJ2-3; TRBD1 might be the D (6 bases). CDR3 nucleotide sequence: TGTGCCAGCAGCTTAAGCAGCGTAAAGTTTACAGGGACAGATACGCAGTATTTT. Translation gives CASSLSSVKFTGTDTQYF.